A single sample gave rise to the 4 T cell receptor beta chains below, sequenced in a study of T cell responses to AZD1222 COVID-19 vaccine. Assay used: immunoSEQ multiplex PCR; TCRdb lists only in-frame clones, some missing. The sample holds about 110,000 clones, about 90% seen once. The sample consisted of peripheral blood, taken 28 days after the second AZD1222 dose. The source is an adult who received the AZD1222 COVID-19 vaccine.

For the CDR3, the DNA is TGTGCCAGCAGTCCACGCCTCAGGCCGCAGTATTTT. As protein: CASSPRLRPQYF. V and J are TRBV12-3 or TRBV12-4 and TRBJ2-3; D gene ambiguous. Trimming cost V 5 bases and J 10 bases, with 13 bases left between them. The CDR3 length is 12 residues.

J is TRBJ1-2 and V is TRBV5-5, with D hard to call. Germline V CDR1 and CDR2: SGHKS, YYEKEE (reference sequence). This CDR3 has 17 amino acids. Trimming cost V 1 base and J 6 bases, with 22 bases left between them. The CDR3 sequence: CASSLSDKPRQTHGYTF. For the CDR3, the DNA is TGTGCCAGCAGCTTGTCAGACAAGCCCCGCCAAACCCATGGCTACACCTTC.

The V call is TRBV28, the J call TRBJ1-2, with TRBD1 identical over 11 bases. Trimming at V came to 4 bases and at J to 2 bases, leaving 3 bases not matched to a gene. Germline V gives CDR1 MDHEN, CDR2 SYDVKM. The CDR3 is 15 residues long. CDR3 DNA sequence: TGTGCCAGCAGTTCGGGACAGGGGGGGAACTATGGCTACACCTTC. Amino acids: CASSSGQGGNYGYTF.

The chain joins TRBV5-1 to TRBJ1-2; weak D call: TRBD1 (6 bases). The CDR3 consists of 14 residues. Between the trimmed V and J ends, which lost 6 bases and 4 bases, there was a span of 16 bases. Germline assignment: CDR1 SGHRS and CDR2 YFSETQ. The CDR3 loop reads CASNKGQDSYGYTF. CDR3 nucleotides: TGCGCCAGCAATAAGGGCCAGGACAGCTATGGCTACACCTTC.